A selection of T cell receptor beta chains follows, all from one sample in a study of cytomegalovirus exposure and HLA in healthy donors. Here immunoSEQ multiplex PCR was the method, and the copy in TCRdb shows in-frame clones only, minus some. The repertoire table contains about 130,000 clones. Sequenced material: PBMCs. Receptors were obtained from a woman between 35 and 50 years old in good health and CMV-seropositive. CDR3s include the opening cysteine and the closing phenylalanine or tryptophan.

v_call	j_call	cdr3_aa
TRBV7-9	TRBJ1-5	CASSVGGPQPQHF
TRBV28	TRBJ2-2	CASSESAASGTGELFF
TRBV5-1	TRBJ2-1	CASSLGDYNNEQFF
TRBV11-2	TRBJ2-7	CASSPRGAGTMTYEQYF
TRBV5-1	TRBJ2-4	CASSLMQGVENIQYF
TRBV30	TRBJ2-6	CASGGQVSGANVLTF
TRBV7-9	TRBJ2-7	CASSPPSGSSYEQYF
TRBV5-4	TRBJ1-2	CASSSPQINGYTF
TRBV27	TRBJ1-4	CASPYDRRVGNEKLFF
TRBV15	TRBJ2-1	CATSRDLGLADSGGEQFF
TRBV19	TRBJ2-2	CASSNSRNTGELFF
TRBV6-1	TRBJ2-1	CASSDQMGGGPYNEQFF
TRBV6-5	TRBJ1-4	CASSYSHATNEKLFF
TRBV7-9	TRBJ2-5	CASSFVGTQYF
TRBV7-3	TRBJ2-5	CASSPITGETQYF
TRBV5-6	TRBJ1-3	CASSLTQGQGASGNTIYF
TRBV11-3	TRBJ2-1	CAKRTLNYNEQFF
TRBV5-4	TRBJ2-5	CASSLDRVGRETQYF
TRBV28	TRBJ1-2	CASRGAGYGYTF
TRBV5-1	TRBJ2-3	CASSVGTGKRTDTQYF
TRBV11-1	TRBJ2-5	CASSFSIETQYF
TRBV4-1	TRBJ2-1	CASLGTSGRNNEQFF